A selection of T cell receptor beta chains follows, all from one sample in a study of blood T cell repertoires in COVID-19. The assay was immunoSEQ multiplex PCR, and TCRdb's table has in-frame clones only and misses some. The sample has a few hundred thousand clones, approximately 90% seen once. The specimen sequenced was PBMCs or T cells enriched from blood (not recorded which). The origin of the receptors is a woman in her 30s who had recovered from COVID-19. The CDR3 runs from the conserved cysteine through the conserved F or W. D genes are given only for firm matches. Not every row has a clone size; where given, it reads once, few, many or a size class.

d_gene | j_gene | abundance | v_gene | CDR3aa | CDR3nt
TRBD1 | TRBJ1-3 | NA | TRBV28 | CASSLGTAAGNTIYF | TGTGCCAGCAGTTTAGGGACAGCGGCTGGAAACACCATATATTTT
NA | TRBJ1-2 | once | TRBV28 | CASSLFNYGYTF | TGTGCCAGCAGTCTGTTCAACTATGGCTACACCTTC
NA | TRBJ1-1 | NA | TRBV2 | CASRAEVEAFF | TGTGCCAGCAGAGCAGAGGTTGAAGCTTTCTTT
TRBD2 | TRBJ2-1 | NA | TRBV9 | CASSVVGGFDFDEQFF | TGTGCCAGCAGCGTAGTGGGGGGGTTCGACTTTGACGAGCAGTTCTTC
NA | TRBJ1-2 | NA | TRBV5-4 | CAMTAASGYTF | TGTGCCATGACAGCCGCCTCTGGCTACACCTTC
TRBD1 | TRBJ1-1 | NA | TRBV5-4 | CASSQDRAGGGAFF | TGTGCCAGCAGCCAAGACAGGGCCGGCGGTGGAGCTTTCTTT
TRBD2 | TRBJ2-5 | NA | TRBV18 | CASSRLAKETQYF | TGTGCCAGCTCAAGACTAGCGAAAGAGACCCAGTACTTC
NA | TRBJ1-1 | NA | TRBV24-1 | CATKTGENTEAFF | TGTGCCACAAAGACGGGGGAGAACACTGAAGCTTTCTTT
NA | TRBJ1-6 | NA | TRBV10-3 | CAISAPDRENSPLHF | TGTGCCATCAGTGCCCCGGACAGAGAAAATTCACCCCTCCACTTT
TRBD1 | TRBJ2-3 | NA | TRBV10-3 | CAISLGQLTDTQYF | TGTGCCATCAGTCTGGGACAGCTCACAGATACGCAGTATTTT
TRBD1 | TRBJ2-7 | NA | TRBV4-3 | CASSQSPGQYYEQYF | TGCGCCAGCAGCCAGAGCCCGGGACAGTATTACGAGCAGTACTTC
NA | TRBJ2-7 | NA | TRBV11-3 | CASSRTTGSYEQYF | TGTGCCAGCAGCCGAACTACAGGCTCCTACGAGCAGTACTTC
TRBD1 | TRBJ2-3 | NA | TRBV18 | CASSPGTGFSTDTQYF | TGTGCCAGCTCACCGGGGACAGGGTTTAGCACAGATACGCAGTATTTT
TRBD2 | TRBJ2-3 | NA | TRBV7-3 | CASSFLRSGSLTDTQYF | TGTGCCAGCAGCTTTCTCAGGAGCGGGAGTTTGACAGATACGCAGTATTTT
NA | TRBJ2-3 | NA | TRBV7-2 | CASSLQASSTDTQYF | TGTGCCAGCAGCTTACAGGCCTCTAGCACAGATACGCAGTATTTT
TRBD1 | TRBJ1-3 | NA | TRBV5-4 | CASSQDRFSGNTIYF | TGTGCCAGCAGCCAGGACAGGTTCTCTGGAAACACCATATATTTT
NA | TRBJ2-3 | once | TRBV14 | CASSPEGEIRLGDTQYF | TGTGCCAGCAGCCCAGAAGGAGAGATACGGCTGGGAGATACGCAGTATTTT
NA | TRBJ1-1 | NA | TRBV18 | CASSPANTEAFF | TGTGCCAGCTCACCGGCGAACACTGAAGCTTTCTTT
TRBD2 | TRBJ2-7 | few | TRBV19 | CASSSALGTSGSYEQYF | TGTGCCAGTAGTTCCGCTCTCGGGACTAGCGGTTCCTACGAGCAGTACTTC
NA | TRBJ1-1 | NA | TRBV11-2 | CASSLGSNTEAFF | TGTGCCAGCAGCTTAGGCAGTAACACTGAAGCTTTCTTT
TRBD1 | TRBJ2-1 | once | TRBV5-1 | CASSFDRGPQFF | TGCGCCAGCAGTTTCGACAGGGGGCCGCAGTTCTTC
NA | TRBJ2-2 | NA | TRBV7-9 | CASSPEANTGELFF | TGTGCCAGCAGCCCTGAGGCTAACACCGGGGAGCTGTTTTTT
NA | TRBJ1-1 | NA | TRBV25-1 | CASSASVTAATNTEAFF | TGTGCCAGCAGCGCCTCGGTTACAGCAGCCACCAACACTGAAGCTTTCTTT
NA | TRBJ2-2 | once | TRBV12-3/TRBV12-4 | CAIKTANTGELFF | TGTGCCATCAAGACAGCGAACACCGGGGAGCTGTTTTTT
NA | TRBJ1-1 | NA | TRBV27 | CASSFLGAHTEAFF | TGTGCCAGCAGTTTCTTAGGGGCACACACTGAAGCTTTCTTT
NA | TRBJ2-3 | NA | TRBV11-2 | CASSGEVVSSTDTQYF | TGTGCCAGCAGCGGAGAGGTAGTTTCTAGCACAGATACGCAGTATTTT
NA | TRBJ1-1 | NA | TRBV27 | CASSLAMNTEAFF | TGTGCCAGCAGTCTAGCTATGAACACTGAAGCTTTCTTT
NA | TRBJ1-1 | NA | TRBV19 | CASSIRVSTEAFF | TGTGCCAGTAGTATACGGGTGAGCACTGAAGCTTTCTTT
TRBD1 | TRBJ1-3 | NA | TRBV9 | CASSLGTGHSGNTIYF | TGTGCCAGCAGCTTAGGGACAGGCCACTCTGGAAACACCATATATTTT
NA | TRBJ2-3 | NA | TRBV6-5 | CASSYSRVWSTDTQYF | TGTGCCAGCAGTTACTCGAGGGTCTGGAGCACAGATACGCAGTATTTT
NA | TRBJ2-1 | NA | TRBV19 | CASSILVANEQFF | TGTGCCAGTAGTATTCTAGTAGCCAATGAGCAGTTCTTC
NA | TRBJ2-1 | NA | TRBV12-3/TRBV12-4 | CASSTKDEQFF | TGTGCCAGCAGTACTAAGGATGAGCAGTTCTTC
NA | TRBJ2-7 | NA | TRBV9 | CASSIGAGTSYEQYF | TGTGCCAGCAGTATTGGGGCGGGGACCTCCTACGAGCAGTACTTC
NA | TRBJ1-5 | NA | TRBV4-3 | CASSQDPGRNQPQHF | TGCGCCAGCAGCCAAGATCCGGGGAGGAATCAGCCCCAGCATTTT
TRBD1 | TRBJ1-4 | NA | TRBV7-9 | CASSPDRGRDEKLFF | TGTGCCAGCAGCCCAGACAGGGGGCGGGATGAAAAACTGTTTTTT
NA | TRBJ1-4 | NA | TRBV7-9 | CASSLGLVNEKLFF | TGTGCCAGCAGCTTAGGGCTGGTAAATGAAAAACTGTTTTTT
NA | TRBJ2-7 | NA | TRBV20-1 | CSARAGYEQYF | TGCAGTGCTAGGGCAGGGTACGAGCAGTACTTC
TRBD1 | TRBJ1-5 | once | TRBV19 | CASSLDRGGNQPQHF | TGTGCCAGTAGTCTGGACAGGGGTGGCAATCAGCCCCAGCATTTT
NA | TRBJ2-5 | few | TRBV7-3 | CASSLTPQETQYF | TGTGCCAGCAGCTTAACTCCACAAGAGACCCAGTACTTC
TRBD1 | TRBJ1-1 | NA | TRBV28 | CASSSHGQGNGAEAFF | TGTGCCAGCAGTTCTCATGGACAGGGTAACGGGGCTGAAGCTTTCTTT
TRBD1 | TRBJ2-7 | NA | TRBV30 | CAWSVGQGLYEQYF | TGTGCCTGGAGTGTGGGACAGGGGCTTTACGAGCAGTACTTC
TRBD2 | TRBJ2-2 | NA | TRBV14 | CASSQQRATSGRFAGELFF | TGTGCCAGCAGCCAACAACGCGCGACTAGCGGGAGATTCGCCGGGGAGCTGTTTTTT
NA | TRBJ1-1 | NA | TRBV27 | CASSLYFGPTGKMNTEAFF | TGTGCCAGCAGTTTATATTTCGGCCCGACGGGTAAGATGAACACTGAAGCTTTCTTT
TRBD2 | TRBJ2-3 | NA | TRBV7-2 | CASSPRPAGGTSSTDTQYF | TGTGCCAGCAGCCCCAGACCAGCGGGAGGTACCTCTAGCACAGATACGCAGTATTTT
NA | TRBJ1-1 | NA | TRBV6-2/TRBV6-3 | CASSPDSNTEAFF | TGTGCCAGCAGCCCGGACAGCAACACTGAAGCTTTCTTT
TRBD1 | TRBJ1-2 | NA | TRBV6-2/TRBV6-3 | CASSPSGTALYGYTF | TGTGCCAGCAGTCCGTCCGGGACAGCCCTCTATGGCTACACCTTC
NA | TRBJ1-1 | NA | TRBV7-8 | CASSRVGGDTEAFF | TGTGCCAGCAGCCGCGTGGGAGGTGACACTGAAGCTTTCTTT
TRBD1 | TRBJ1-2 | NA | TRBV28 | CASSLYPGQGGNDGYTF | TGTGCCAGCAGTTTATATCCTGGACAGGGAGGTAACGATGGCTACACCTTC
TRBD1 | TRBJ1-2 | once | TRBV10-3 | CAISETGVSNYGYTF | TGTGCCATCAGTGAAACAGGGGTTTCCAACTATGGCTACACCTTC
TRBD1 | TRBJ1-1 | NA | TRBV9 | CASSVGFGQGAEAFF | TGTGCCAGCAGCGTAGGGTTTGGACAGGGCGCTGAAGCTTTCTTT
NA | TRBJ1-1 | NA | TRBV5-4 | CASSPRTARGNTEAFF | TGTGCCAGCAGCCCTAGGACGGCCAGGGGGAACACTGAAGCTTTCTTT
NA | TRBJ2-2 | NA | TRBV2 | CACKGLSNTGELFF | TGTGCCTGCAAGGGACTTTCGAACACCGGGGAGCTGTTTTTT
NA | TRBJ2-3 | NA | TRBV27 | CASRGSGKQGDTQYF | TGTGCCAGCAGGGGGTCAGGCAAACAGGGAGATACGCAGTATTTT
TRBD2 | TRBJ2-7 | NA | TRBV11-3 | CASSPGTSGYEQYF | TGTGCCAGCAGTCCCGGGACTAGCGGCTACGAGCAGTACTTC
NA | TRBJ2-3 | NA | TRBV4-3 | CASSQASRGTDTQYF | TGCGCCAGCAGCCAAGCTTCTAGGGGAACAGATACGCAGTATTTT
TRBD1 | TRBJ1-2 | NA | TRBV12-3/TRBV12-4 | CASGRTGDGYTF | TGTGCCAGCGGGAGGACAGGGGATGGCTACACCTTC
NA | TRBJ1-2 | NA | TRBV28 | CASSFVSDYGYTF | TGTGCCAGCAGTTTCGTCTCGGACTATGGCTACACCTTC
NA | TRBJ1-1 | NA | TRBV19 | CASSIEGATEAFF | TGTGCCAGTAGTATAGAGGGGGCGACTGAAGCTTTCTTT